The 22 T cell receptor beta chains listed next were all sequenced from one sample in a study of blood T cells in healthy people across ages. A sample-barcoded 5' primer and a J-beta primer mix were used in a second PCR of roughly 7 to 12 cycles. Each CDR3 protein gets one entry after TCRdb re-called the 5' RACE reads with MiXCR. This repertoire shows fewer than 800,000 distinct CDR3 sequences, around half found once; its top ten account for about 32%. The sequencing input was blood. These receptors were collected from a woman aged 55-70 years in good health.

Note on this clonotype: The junction differs from germline at one of its ends, possibly a read error. The gene calls are TRBV7-2 and TRBJ2-5; 9 nucleotides match TRBD1. CDR1 is SGHTA, CDR2 FQGNSA, per germline. This CDR3 region has 14 residues. This chain's CDR3 is CAGSFGQGRETQYF. The CDR3 nucleotides are TGTGCCGGCAGCTTCGGACAGGGGCGAGAGACCCAGTACTTC.

A single count supports this clonotype. The J gene is TRBJ2-3, the V gene TRBV2, with D uncertain. Trimming removed 8 bases at V and 2 bases at J, with 11 bases between. Germline V lookup: CDR1 SNHLY, CDR2 FYNNEI. The CDR3 covers 13 residues. The CDR3 is CASLLIVTDTQYF. The CDR3, as DNA: TGTGCCAGCCTCCTGATAGTCACAGATACGCAGTATTTT.

V is TRBV29-1 and J is TRBJ2-5; 8 bases are a match to TRBD1. V trimming: 5 bases; J trimming: 2 bases; junction bases outside the gene matches: 13. This CDR3 is 16 amino acids long. The germline gives CDR1 SQVTM, CDR2 ANQGSEA. CDR3 in DNA: TGCAGCGTTAGTTTGTCCGGGACAGGAGGGCAAGAGACCCAGTACTTC. This encodes CSVSLSGTGGQETQYF.

The sample holds a few counts of this clonotype. V usage is TRBV3-1 and J usage is TRBJ2-7; the D gene could be TRBD1 or TRBD2 (5 bases each). The CDR3 covers 14 residues. The germline V and J ends were trimmed by 5 bases and 7 bases, with 18 bases remaining between them. The germline V gene encodes CDR1 LGHDT and CDR2 YNNKEL (reference sequence). The CDR3 here is CASSLPSGRREQYF. CDR3 nucleotides: TGTGCCAGCAGCTTACCCTCAGGGAGACGGGAGCAGTACTTC.

As for this clonotype: This could be a read error, since a much larger clone is one nucleotide away. This chain joins TRBV7-2 and TRBJ2-1; either TRBD1 or TRBD2 may fit D (5 bases each). The germline gives CDR1 SGHTA, CDR2 FQGNSA. This CDR3 comprises 14 residues. This CDR3 reads CASSYRTGPNDQFF. The CDR3 bases are TGTGCCAGCAGCTACCGGACGGGACCAAATGATCAGTTCTTC.

This chain uses TRBV18 with TRBJ2-5, with TRBD1 matching 8 bases. J gave up 1 base and V 2 bases, and 3 bases lay outside the gene matches. CDR3 size: 15 residues. The germline V gene has CDR1 KGHSH and CDR2 LQKENI. CDR3 in DNA: TGTGCCAGCTCACCAGCCCAGGGGGCCCAAGAGACCCAGTACTTC. This gives the protein CASSPAQGAQETQYF.

The rearrangement joins TRBV7-3 to TRBJ2-4; 7 bases fit TRBD2. Trimming took 5 bases from V and 5 from J; bases not matched to a gene: 9. CDR1 and CDR2 from the germline V gene are SGHTA and FQGTGA. The CDR3 contains 15 residues. CDR3 residues: CASSPYGGSENIQYF. The CDR3 coding sequence is TGTGCCAGCAGCCCGTACGGCGGGAGCGAAAACATTCAGTACTTC.

In nucleotides, the CDR3 is TGTGCCAGCAGCTCCCGGGGGCACTACACCGGGGAGCTGTTTTTT. Translated: CASSSRGHYTGELFF. The V call is TRBV7-3, the J call TRBJ2-2; either TRBD1 or TRBD2 may supply D (6 bases each). The CDR3 extends over 15 amino acids. Trimming stripped 4 bases from V and 3 bases from J, with 12 bases between. In germline, CDR1 is SGHTA, CDR2 FQGTGA.

The chain combines TRBV7-1 with TRBJ2-7; 10 bases map to TRBD2. TRBV7-1 belongs to the ORF category, with a function that is uncertain. The CDR3 runs 17 residues. After removal of 5 bases from V and 5 bases from J, the junction contained 15 bases not matched to a gene. Here the CDR3 DNA reads TGTGCCAGCAGCGCGACTAGCGGGCTCCGCGGGCCCCACGAGCAGTACTTC. It specifies CASSATSGLRGPHEQYF.

Concerning this clonotype itself: Since a much larger clone is just one base distant, this may be a read error. V gene TRBV20-1 combines with J gene TRBJ2-1; D uncertain. The germline V gene encodes CDR1 DFQATT and CDR2 SNEGSKA (reference sequence). V gave up 6 bases and J gave up 0 bases, with 12 bases separating them. The CDR3 sequence is 14 residues long. The CDR3 sequence is CSAPKLGSYNEQFF. The CDR3 DNA reads TGCAGTGCACCTAAACTCGGCTCCTACAATGAGCAGTTCTTC.

A few counts support this clonotype. The chain links TRBV20-1 to TRBJ2-7; tentative D call: TRBD1 (5 bases). Gene TRBJ2-5 matches the end of the DNA better, so the J call may be wrong. Germline lookup yields CDR1 DFQATT and CDR2 SNEGSKA (reference sequence). CDR3 length: 14 amino acids. The CDR3 DNA is TGCAGTGCTAGAGATGCTGCAAAGGGGGAGACCCAGTACTTC. It codes for CSARDAAKGETQYF.

Remarks on this clonotype: One end of the junction is discordant with germline, which a read error may explain. This chain links TRBV7-3 with TRBJ2-1; 9 nucleotides align to TRBD2. There are 16 residues in the CDR3. Germline V gene lookup returns CDR1 SGHTA and CDR2 FQGTGA. The CDR3 region has the DNA TGTGCCCGCAGCTTAACCGGACTAGCGCCGAACAATGAGCAGTTCTTC. Translation gives CARSLTGLAPNNEQFF.

The rearrangement links TRBV6-5 to TRBJ2-5; TRBD2 aligns across 10 bases. With 2 bases clipped from V and 11 bases from J, the junction kept 20 bases outside the gene matches. Germline V gene lookup returns CDR1 MNHEY and CDR2 SVGAGI. This CDR3 comprises 18 residues. The CDR3 DNA is TGTGCCAGCAGTTACCAGGTTATAACTAGCGGGAATCGCAATGAGCAGTACTTC. Protein: CASSYQVITSGNRNEQYF.

The sample holds a few counts of this clonotype. The chain carries TRBV5-1 and TRBJ2-1; the match to TRBD2 covers 13 bases. This CDR3 region has 17 residues. Per the germline V gene, CDR1 is SGHRS and CDR2 is YFSETQ. Germline trimming cut 0 bases from V and 0 bases from J; bases unmatched to any gene: 0. CDR3 loop: CASSLGTSGSSYNEQFF. The CDR3 DNA is TGCGCCAGCAGCTTGGGGACTAGCGGGAGCTCCTACAATGAGCAGTTCTTC.

The chain links TRBV3-1 to TRBJ2-7; no definite D call. This CDR3 has 12 amino acids. Trimming shortened V by 10 bases and J by 0 bases, and 10 bases separated the two germline ends. Looked up from germline, CDR1 is LGHDT and CDR2 is YNNKEL (reference sequence). The CDR3 DNA is TGTGCCAACCAGGTGTGCTCCTACGAGCAGTACTTC. This codes for CANQVCSYEQYF.

The genes are TRBV12-3 or TRBV12-4 and TRBJ1-5, with D uncertain. The CDR3 sequence is 14 residues long. V lost 3 bases, J lost 4 bases, and 10 bases lay in between. The CDR3 DNA follows: TGTGCCAGCAGTTTTGAGGGTGCGAATCAGCCCCAGCATTTT. Its protein is CASSFEGANQPQHF.

This clonotype appeared a few times. The chain joins TRBV7-2 to TRBJ1-4; TRBD1 matches 7 bases. The CDR3 contains 13 residues. The V segment lost 1 base and the J segment 8 bases; nucleotides outside the gene matches: 1. Germline V gene sequence: CDR1 SGHTA, CDR2 FQGNSA. Written as DNA, the CDR3 is TGTGCCAGCAGCTTAGAGGACAGGGAAAAACTGTTTTTT. It encodes CASSLEDREKLFF.

The genes are TRBV5-1 and TRBJ2-1; either TRBD1 or TRBD2 may fit D (5 bases each). The CDR3 loop spans 15 amino acids. In germline, CDR1 is SGHRS, CDR2 YFSETQ. Trimming cost V 4 bases and J 0 bases, with 11 bases left between them. CDR3 protein: CASSGVGGSYNEQFF. The CDR3 bases are TGCGCCAGCAGCGGGGTTGGGGGCTCCTACAATGAGCAGTTCTTC.

V usage is TRBV7-9 and J usage is TRBJ2-7; D is undetermined. The V and J ends lost 4 bases and 7 bases respectively, with 8 bases between them. The CDR3 sequence is 11 residues long. From germline, CDR1 is SEHNR and CDR2 FQNEAQ (reference sequence). The CDR3 sequence is CASSSNNEQYF. CDR3 nucleotides: TGTGCCAGCAGCTCAAACAATGAGCAGTACTTC.

The table lists this clonotype with a few counts. The chain is built from TRBV29-1 and TRBJ2-7; D might be TRBD2 (6 bases). The CDR3 has 13 residues. Germline V gives CDR1 SQVTM, CDR2 ANQGSEA. Trimming removed 5 bases from V and 5 bases from J, with 16 bases in between. The CDR3 loop is CSVLRGRFNEQYF. The DNA for the CDR3 is TGCAGCGTTCTTAGAGGGAGGTTCAACGAGCAGTACTTC.

This clonotype appeared a few times. The chain employs TRBV20-1 and TRBJ1-6; the D gene is possibly TRBD1 (5 bases). The germline V gene encodes CDR1 DFQATT and CDR2 SNEGSKA (reference sequence). The CDR3 consists of 15 residues. The V gene lost 1 base and the J gene lost 7 bases, with 14 bases spanning the gap. Here the CDR3 DNA reads TGCAGTGCTAGAGGTCGAGCGCGGGACAATTCACCCCTCCACTTT. Translated, it gives CSARGRARDNSPLHF.

V gene TRBV6-1 combines with J gene TRBJ2-1; 7 nucleotides match TRBD2. The CDR3 runs to 12 residues. Looked up from germline, CDR1 is MNHNS and CDR2 is SASEGT. J gave up 10 bases and V 6 bases, and 6 bases lay outside the gene matches. This CDR3 is CASRRLAGEQFF. CDR3 nucleotides: TGTGCCAGCAGACGACTAGCAGGCGAGCAGTTCTTC.